These T cell receptor beta chains were read from a single sample in a study of blood T cell repertoires in COVID-19. This table comes from immunoSEQ multiplex PCR, and its TCRdb copy is limited to in-frame clones, with some not included. The data show fewer than 250,000 clones, just under 85% seen once. Sequencing was carried out using peripheral blood. The receptors were sampled from a woman aged 50 to 60 with active or convalescent COVID-19. Each CDR3 is given with its conserved first and last residue.

J	V	CDR3
TRBJ1-1	TRBV5-1	CASSSTTGIREAFF
TRBJ2-2	TRBV19	CASSGGKGSTTGELFF
TRBJ2-7	TRBV19	CASSRRTDVSEQYF
TRBJ2-5	TRBV7-9	CASSSWAQNQETQYF
TRBJ2-2	TRBV29-1	CSVESRVNTGELFF
TRBJ2-2	TRBV2	CASSESGAGVKLFF
TRBJ2-7	TRBV6-5	CASSYSGAGVYEQYF
TRBJ1-1	TRBV7-2	CASSLGRTEMNTEAFF
TRBJ2-2	TRBV19	CASGRDRVDPGYTGELFF
TRBJ2-1	TRBV5-4	CASSLGGHSYNEQFF
TRBJ2-3	TRBV10-2	CASSESWPPKYF
TRBJ2-7	TRBV6-5	CASSSNQAVSYEQYF
TRBJ2-7	TRBV5-5	CASSFKWTGETEYEQYF
TRBJ2-3	TRBV24-1	CATSDPRRGGTDTQYF
TRBJ2-3	TRBV5-1	CASSADGQGMGPDTQYF
TRBJ1-2	TRBV5-4	CASSSYGGGTWGYTF
TRBJ1-5	TRBV6-5	CASTKWEGNQPQHF
TRBJ2-6	TRBV4-1	CASTQRQSGANVLTF